These 8 T cell receptor beta chains share one sample of origin, sequenced in a study of cytomegalovirus exposure and HLA in healthy donors (dated by TCRdb to the late 2010s). Receptor libraries were prepared by the immunoSEQ multiplex PCR assay. A mixture of 60 forward primers for TCR Vbeta segments and 13 reverse primers for TCR Jbeta segments was used in the multiplex PCR. What TCRdb holds here is the immuneACCESS table cut down to in-frame rearrangements. Part of the clones is not present; checked against another copy, under half of the missing clones reflect an unresolved V gene, and the others are unexplained. The sample records about 160,000 clones, about 80% of which are singletons. Jointly, the top ten make up about 4.8% of the sample. Material for sequencing was PBMCs. These receptors all stem from a man aged 25 to 45 in good health and CMV-seronegative.

In its sample, this clone was seen once. The chain couples TRBV27 to TRBJ2-7; D not certain. This CDR3 spans 13 amino acids. The V gene's germline CDR1 is MNHEY and CDR2 SMNVEV (reference sequence). Trimming removed 5 bases at V and 2 bases at J, with 10 bases between. CDR3 loop: CASSPRVTYEQYF. The DNA of the CDR3 is TGTGCCAGCAGTCCCCGGGTTACCTACGAGCAGTACTTC.

The J gene is TRBJ2-7, the V gene TRBV2, with 8 bases identical to TRBD1. This CDR3 is 16 amino acids long. Germline CDR1 and CDR2: SNHLY and FYNNEI. Trimming took 2 bases from V and 5 from J; bases not matched to a gene: 11. The CDR3 bases are TGTGCCAGCAGTGAACGTCAGGGGGCATTGAGGCACGAGCAGTACTTC. Translating it yields CASSERQGALRHEQYF.

The chain joins TRBV19 to TRBJ1-1; possible D gene TRBD1, 6 bases. The germline V gene has CDR1 LNHDA and CDR2 SQIVND (reference sequence). V gave up 3 bases and J gave up 6 bases, with 8 bases separating them. The CDR3 sequence is 12 residues long. DNA of the CDR3: TGTGCCAGTAGTATCAGGGGAGCTGAAGCTTTCTTT. The encoded protein is CASSIRGAEAFF.

The J gene is TRBJ2-3, the V gene TRBV6-5; 11 bases map to TRBD1. V shed 8 bases and J 5 bases; nucleotides not matched to a gene: 9. Germline values: CDR1 MNHEY, CDR2 SVGAGI. The CDR3 consists of 15 residues. The CDR3 bases are TGTGCCAGCGCCTCTGCGGGACAGGGGGAAGATACGCAGTATTTT. This encodes CASASAGQGEDTQYF.

V gene TRBV7-8 combines with J gene TRBJ1-5; no reliable D call. CDR3 length equals 16 residues. V shed 5 bases and J shed 2 bases, with 16 bases lying between them. Looked up from germline, CDR1 is SGHVS and CDR2 is FQNEAQ. The CDR3 is CASSPRGGSGNQPQHF. The CDR3 bases are TGTGCCAGCAGCCCCCGAGGAGGGTCTGGCAATCAGCCCCAGCATTTT. The variable domain in full, with the rest retrieved from reference TRBV7-8 and TRBJ1-5, is GAGVSQSPRYKVAKRGQDVALRCDPISGHVSLFWYQQALGQGPEFLTYFQNEAQLDKSGLPSDRFFAERPEGSVSTLKIQRTQQEDSAVYLCASSPRGGSGNQPQHFGDGTRLSIL.

The chain combines TRBV9 with TRBJ2-6, with D unresolved. Germline lookup yields CDR1 SGDLS and CDR2 YYNGEE. The CDR3 loop spans 14 amino acids. The V gene lost 4 bases and the J gene lost 0 bases, with 5 bases spanning the gap. CDR3 sequence: CASSLNSGANVLTF. In nucleotides, the CDR3 is TGTGCCAGCAGCTTAAACTCTGGGGCCAACGTCCTGACTTTC.

This chain connects TRBV28 to TRBJ2-3, with 9 bases that match TRBD2. Germline CDR1 reads MDHEN; CDR2 reads SYDVKM. The CDR3 contains 17 residues. The ends lost 8 bases at V and 2 bases at J; junction bases unmatched: 14. For the CDR3, the DNA is TGTGCCAGCGGCCCTTCTAAGCTAGCGGGACTCACAGATACGCAGTATTTT. This translates into CASGPSKLAGLTDTQYF.

This clone was seen a few times. The chain combines TRBV5-1 with TRBJ1-3; D not certain. Trimming cost V 5 bases and J 0 bases, with 9 bases left between them. This CDR3 is 14 amino acids long. The germline V gene has CDR1 SGHRS and CDR2 YFSETQ. The CDR3 nucleotides read TGCGCCAGCAGACCCGGGAGCTCTGGAAACACCATATATTTT. This gives the protein CASRPGSSGNTIYF.